A selection of T cell receptor beta chains follows, all from one sample in a study of T cell responses to AZD1222 COVID-19 vaccine. Clones were read by immunoSEQ multiplex PCR, and TCRdb kept only the in-frame ones, dropping some. The profile shows about 150,000 clones, less than 95% of them singletons. The material sequenced was peripheral blood, taken on day 0 of AZD1222 vaccination. These receptors were obtained from an adult in good health. Both conserved end residues are part of each CDR3. Fields, in order: V gene, clone size, D gene, J gene, CDR3 protein, CDR3 DNA. A D gene is named only where the DNA matches it firmly. Some rows mark clone size as missing; the rest say once, few, many or name a class of expanded clone.

V: TRBV30
size: .
D: TRBD1
J: TRBJ2-1
CDR3: CAWSGGQRASFF
DNA: TGTGCCTGGAGTGGGGGACAGAGGGCTTCGTTCTTC

V: TRBV5-1
size: .
D: TRBD1
J: TRBJ2-2
CDR3: CASSSGQVSVGTGELFF
DNA: TGCGCCAGCAGTTCGGGACAGGTTAGCGTGGGGACCGGGGAGCTGTTTTTT

V: TRBV19
size: .
D: TRBD1
J: TRBJ1-1
CDR3: CASSLGTGTAEAFF
DNA: TGTGCCAGTAGTTTGGGTACGGGGACAGCTGAAGCTTTCTTT

V: TRBV3-1/TRBV3-2
size: .
D: .
J: TRBJ1-1
CDR3: CASSLQSGGTEAFF
DNA: TGTGCCAGCAGCCTACAGTCGGGGGGCACTGAAGCTTTCTTT

V: TRBV6-1
size: .
D: .
J: TRBJ1-2
CDR3: CASSESRTSYGYTF
DNA: TGTGCCAGCAGTGAATCAAGGACAAGTTATGGCTACACCTTC

V: TRBV7-2
size: .
D: .
J: TRBJ2-1
CDR3: CASSLVVWQANNEQFF
DNA: TGTGCCAGCAGCTTAGTCGTCTGGCAGGCGAACAATGAGCAGTTCTTC

V: TRBV7-9
size: .
D: TRBD1
J: TRBJ1-2
CDR3: CASSSRQGDYGYTF
DNA: TGTGCCAGCAGCTCCCGACAGGGCGACTATGGCTACACCTTC

V: TRBV27
size: .
D: .
J: TRBJ1-2
CDR3: CASGLGREVGYRYTF
DNA: TGTGCCAGCGGATTGGGAAGGGAGGTAGGATACCGCTACACCTTC

V: TRBV2
size: .
D: TRBD1
J: TRBJ2-2
CDR3: CASSGQGANTGELFF
DNA: TGTGCCAGCAGTGGACAGGGGGCAAACACCGGGGAGCTGTTTTTT

V: TRBV29-1
size: .
D: TRBD2
J: TRBJ2-5
CDR3: CSARRGFGQETQYF
DNA: TGCAGCGCCCGGCGGGGGTTTGGTCAAGAGACCCAGTACTTC

V: TRBV7-2
size: once
D: .
J: TRBJ1-5
CDR3: CASSLSGNSNQPQHF
DNA: TGTGCCAGCAGCTTAAGTGGAAATAGCAATCAGCCCCAGCATTTT

V: TRBV27
size: .
D: TRBD1
J: TRBJ2-3
CDR3: CASRQGADTQYF
DNA: TGTGCCAGCAGACAGGGGGCAGATACGCAGTATTTT

V: TRBV5-1
size: .
D: TRBD1
J: TRBJ2-1
CDR3: CASSLGTGGNEQFF
DNA: TGCGCCAGCAGCTTGGGGACAGGGGGCAATGAGCAGTTCTTC

V: TRBV6-6
size: once
D: TRBD2
J: TRBJ2-1
CDR3: CASSYGGASGNNEQFF
DNA: TGTGCCAGCAGCTACGGGGGTGCTAGCGGGAACAATGAGCAGTTCTTC